This T cell receptor beta chain was documented in a study of siplizumab effects on memory and regulatory T cells. Remarks on this clone: Its specificity is unknown.

Around 9.1 x 10^4 TCR templates per sample were sequenced. Measured with immunoSEQ multiplex PCR; TCRdb has only the in-frame clones, and not every one. The sample shows about 82,000 clones, approximately 88% of them seen only once. This CDR3 has 15 amino acids. Between the trimmed V and J ends, which lost 3 bases and 6 bases, there was a span of 17 bases. CDR1 and CDR2 from the germline V gene are MDHEN and SYDVKM. Overall study findings and caveats: Unstimulated naive T cells seemed to show more diversity than memory cells did, and they also seemed to be among the major contributors to the alloresponse.

The origin of this receptor is a human donor in good health. The rearrangement uses TRBV28 and TRBJ1-1; D perhaps matches TRBD1 (5 bases). The specimen was Tregs sorted from blood. The CDR3 reads CASSLWRGTASEAFF. DNA for the CDR3: TGTGCCAGCAGTTTGTGGAGAGGGACCGCATCTGAAGCTTTCTTT.